This T cell receptor beta chain was profiled in a study of a mutant IDH1 vaccine in newly diagnosed glioma. Across the study: Patients in the study were vaccinated eight times, receiving shots in weeks 1, 3, 5, 7, 11, 15, 19 and 23. Patients had received radiotherapy, temozolomide, or both previously, most receiving both. Treated patients, averaging roughly 40 years, were around 60% male and roughly 38% female. Initiation of the vaccine course occurred 4-6 weeks after radiotherapy alone, or alongside temozolomide cycles.

The protocol was immunoSEQ multiplex PCR, while the TCRdb copy is restricted to in-frame clones and leaves out a portion. The top ten hold around 2.5% of the sample, which has about 43,000 clones, roughly 80% seen once. Described time point: week 23, last vaccination. A single vaccine dose contained 300 ug of mutant IDH1 20-mer peptide, and topical imiquimod was used with it. The CDR3 is 15 residues long. Germline V CDR1 and CDR2: MGHRA, YSYEKL. The V end lost 0 bases, the J end lost 3 bases, and 12 bases lay between the germline ends. In its sample, this clone was seen once. Its antigen is not known. The J gene is TRBJ2-7, the V gene TRBV4-1; D possibly uses TRBD1 or TRBD2 (5 bases each). The TCR was taken from a woman aged 18-29 years with glioma. Some clones in this sample may be carry-over from other donors' samples. The sequencing here drew on PBMCs, taken from a glioma patient whose treatment included an IDH1 peptide vaccine. CDR3 DNA sequence: TGCGCCAGCAGCCAAGATCAACCAGGGAGCTACGAGCAGTACTTC. Translating gives CASSQDQPGSYEQYF.